The sample holds many counts of the clone carrying this T cell receptor (beta chain). The antigen remains unidentified. The sample comes from a study of early T cells in non-severe SARS-CoV-2 infection. Study in general: Unsorted whole-blood RNA was sequenced in bulk, leaving chains unpaired.

CDR3 size: 13 residues. Trimming took 7 bases from V and 3 from J; bases not matched to a gene: 2. CDR1 and CDR2 from the germline V gene are MGHDK and SYGVNS. Researchers tagged individual cDNA molecules with unique molecular identifiers. A single record per CDR3 protein comes from TCRdb applying MiXCR to the 5' RACE reads. The table includes approximately 66,000 distinct CDR3 sequences, 9.5% to 15% detected once. Whole-study findings and limits: VDJdb matching, biased toward anti-spike CD8 responses, missed private and CD4 specificities.

This chain connects TRBV25-1 to TRBJ1-1, with 10 bases identical to TRBD1. Material: whole blood. This receptor was obtained from an adult who was a healthcare worker with PCR-confirmed SARS-CoV-2 infection or an uninfected control (not recorded which). CDR3 region: CASTGTGDTEAFF. Here the CDR3 DNA reads TGTGCCAGCACTGGGACAGGGGACACTGAAGCTTTCTTT.